This T cell receptor beta chain appears in the sequencing data of a study of radiotherapy plus CTLA-4 blockade in lung cancer. Study details: Disease control reached 31%, with objective responses in roughly 19%. Study-level results: Early blood T cell clone changes and increased post-radiation serum interferon-beta were reportedly the strongest response predictors. Blood saw expansion of tumor-derived TCR clones after radiotherapy plus ipilimumab.

V was clipped by 9 bases and J by 1 base, with 7 bases between them. CDR3 size: 12 residues. Germline-derived CDR1 and CDR2 are MDHEN and SYDVKM. The method was immunoSEQ multiplex PCR; TCRdb's version includes in-frame clones alone and lacks a portion of them. The profile covers around 63,000 clones, with 65% to 85% appearing a single time and about 15% taken by the ten largest. Treatment of patients with chemo-refractory metastatic non-small-cell lung cancer consisted of focal radiation plus CTLA-4 blockade with ipilimumab. Concerning this clone itself: What it binds is not known.

The sequencing used peripheral blood, collected from a patient treated with radiotherapy plus ipilimumab. The source is a human donor with non-small cell lung cancer whose response to radiotherapy plus ipilimumab could not be evaluated. Some clones in this sample may be carry-over from other donors' samples. V is TRBV28 and J is TRBJ1-5; D perhaps matches TRBD1 (5 bases). In nucleotides, the CDR3 is TGTGCCAGTAGACAGAGCAATCAGCCCCAGCATTTT. Its translation: CASRQSNQPQHF.